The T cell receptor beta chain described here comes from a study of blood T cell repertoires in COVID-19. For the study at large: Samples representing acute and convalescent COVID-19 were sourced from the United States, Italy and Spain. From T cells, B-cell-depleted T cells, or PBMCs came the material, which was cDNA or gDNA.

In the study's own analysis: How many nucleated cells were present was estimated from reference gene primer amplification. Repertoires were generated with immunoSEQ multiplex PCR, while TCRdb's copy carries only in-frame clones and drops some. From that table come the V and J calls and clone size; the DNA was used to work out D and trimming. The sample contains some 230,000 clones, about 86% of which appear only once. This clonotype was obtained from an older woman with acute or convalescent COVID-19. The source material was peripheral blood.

The CDR3 here is CASSPRGGRRDTIYF. In DNA, the CDR3 is TGTGCCAGCTCGCCGAGGGGGGGCCGAAGGGACACCATATATTTT. This chain connects TRBV18 to TRBJ1-3, with D possibly matching TRBD1 (6 bases). This CDR3 is built from 15 residues. CDR1 and CDR2 from the germline V gene are KGHSH and LQKENI. Deletions cut 6 bases from V and 8 bases from J, with 20 bases between.